This T cell receptor beta chain was recovered during a study of T cells in Graves' hyperthyroidism and ophthalmopathy. The study left out patients who had uncontrolled infection, other autoimmune disease, pregnancy or lactation. This clonotype showed up just a few times. TCR beta CDR3 regions were amplified from RNA. A set of HTBI primers served as the primers for a first-round RT-PCR of the TCR CDR3. TCRdb called the multiplex PCR reads again in MiXCR, with one record for every CDR3 protein. The sample shows 400,000 or so distinct CDR3 sequences, about 14% of them seen only once. The CDR3 loop spans 15 amino acids. Germline V gene data show CDR1 as WSHSY and CDR2 as SAAADI. Unmatched junction bases numbered 7, after V lost 2 bases and J lost 3 bases.

This chain joins TRBV10-2 and TRBJ2-7; 7 nucleotides match TRBD2. This TCR was recovered from a woman aged 25 to 45 with Graves' ophthalmopathy. The material sequenced was blood. This CDR3 is CASSEGVGRDYEQYF. CDR3 nucleotide sequence: TGCGCCAGCAGTGAGGGGGTAGGGAGGGACTACGAGCAGTACTTC.